The rows below give T cell receptor beta chains drawn from one sample of a study of spatial heterogeneity in lung cancer. TCRdb redid the calling of the 5' RACE reads with MiXCR, one entry per CDR3 protein. This table holds more than 12,000 distinct CDR3 sequences, approximately 10% found once. Sample: PBMCs, taken at surgery. The receptors were gathered from a female donor with early-stage non-small cell lung cancer. The CDR3 runs from the conserved cysteine through the conserved F or W. The D gene is left open where the match is weak. The size of a clone is reported for some rows only, either as once, few or many, or as a class for expanded clones.

V	size	J	D	CDR3	DNA
TRBV12-3/TRBV12-4	medium-sized	TRBJ2-7	-	CASSPGGMGSYEQYF	TGTGCCAGCAGTCCCGGAGGGATGGGCTCCTACGAGCAGTACTTC
TRBV10-3	-	TRBJ2-7	-	CAISDGISYEQYF	TGTGCCATCAGTGATGGTATCTCCTACGAGCAGTACTTC
TRBV6-5	many	TRBJ2-3	TRBD1	CASSWTGGTDTQYF	TGTGCCAGCAGCTGGACAGGCGGCACAGATACGCAGTATTTT
TRBV29-1	-	TRBJ1-1	TRBD1	CSGGQGNTEAFF	TGCAGCGGGGGACAGGGGAACACTGAAGCTTTCTTT
TRBV9	many	TRBJ2-2	TRBD2	CASSERGGTGELFF	TGTGCCAGCAGCGAGCGGGGGGGCACCGGGGAGCTGTTTTTT
TRBV5-1	-	TRBJ2-3	TRBD2	CASGRETSGPTSTDTQYF	TGCGCCAGCGGACGGGAGACTAGCGGGCCTACGAGCACAGATACGCAGTATTTT
TRBV7-8	many	TRBJ2-3	-	CASSLDAERSQYF	TGTGCCAGCAGCTTAGACGCTGAACGATCGCAGTATTTT
TRBV29-1	medium-sized	TRBJ2-2	-	CSVEDPRNTGELFF	TGCAGCGTTGAAGATCCCAGAAACACCGGGGAGCTGTTTTTT
TRBV2	many	TRBJ2-5	TRBD1	CASSDRLRGRETQYF	TGTGCCAGCAGTGATCGCTTAAGGGGGCGAGAGACCCAGTACTTC
TRBV21-1	many	TRBJ1-2	-	CASSKARWLDQDREAIKRESGYTF	TGTGCCAGCAGCAAAGCGAGATGGTTGGATCAGGACAGGGAGGCGATCAAGCGTGAAAGTGGCTACACCTTC
TRBV4-1	many	TRBJ1-5	-	CASSPNLTFGSLTQPQHF	TGCGCCAGCAGCCCGAACCTTACGTTCGGCTCTCTCACTCAGCCCCAGCATTTT
TRBV30	medium-sized	TRBJ2-7	-	CAWRRPGRRLGEQYF	TGTGCCTGGAGACGCCCAGGCAGGCGGCTGGGGGAGCAGTACTTC
TRBV11-2	many	TRBJ2-3	-	CASRLASTDTQYF	TGTGCCAGCCGCCTAGCCAGCACAGATACGCAGTATTTT
TRBV3-1	medium-sized	TRBJ2-5	TRBD2	CASSHGLAGGQETQYF	TGTGCCAGCAGCCACGGACTAGCGGGGGGCCAAGAGACCCAGTACTTC
TRBV12-5	many	TRBJ2-5	-	CASGLFQAGTQYF	TGTGCTAGTGGTTTGTTCCAGGCGGGGACCCAGTACTTC
TRBV20-1	many	TRBJ1-5	-	CSARSKGQYSNQPQHF	TGCAGTGCTAGATCGAAAGGCCAGTATAGCAATCAGCCCCAGCATTTT
TRBV6-2/TRBV6-3	-	TRBJ1-2	-	CASSYRDNYGYTF	TGTGCCAGCAGTTACCGGGACAACTATGGCTACACCTTC
TRBV2	many	TRBJ2-3	TRBD2	CASSGHSGASTDTQYF	TGTGCCAGCAGTGGTCATAGCGGGGCAAGCACAGATACGCAGTATTTT
TRBV5-1	-	TRBJ1-4	-	CASSLGARPMEKLFF	TGCGCCAGCAGCTTGGGAGCAAGACCCATGGAAAAACTGTTTTTT
TRBV20-1	once	TRBJ2-5	TRBD2	CSARLAGGETQYF	TGCAGTGCTAGACTAGCGGGTGGGGAGACCCAGTACTTC
TRBV23-1	many	TRBJ1-1	-	CASSQSGKYTEAFF	TGCGCCAGCAGTCAATCGGGGAAATACACTGAAGCTTTCTTT
TRBV6-5	-	TRBJ1-6	TRBD1	CASSPYGTENSPLHF	TGTGCCAGCAGTCCCTACGGGACAGAAAATTCACCCCTCCACTTT
TRBV2	many	TRBJ2-1	TRBD2	CASSEEAGGRSEQFF	TGTGCCAGCAGTGAGGAAGCGGGGGGGCGTAGTGAGCAGTTCTTC
TRBV29-1	many	TRBJ1-2	TRBD1	CSTWTGAGYTF	TGCAGCACCTGGACAGGGGCCGGCTACACCTTC
TRBV7-2	few	TRBJ1-5	-	CASSLGTLQGFQPQHF	TGTGCCAGCAGCCTCGGGACCCTTCAAGGTTTCCAGCCCCAGCATTTT
TRBV30	many	TRBJ2-1	TRBD2	CAWSAPVAGGRNEQFF	TGTGCCTGGAGTGCTCCCGTAGCGGGGGGGAGGAATGAGCAGTTCTTC
TRBV20-1	many	TRBJ1-2	-	CSARQSSLNYGYTF	TGCAGTGCTCGACAGTCCTCCCTTAACTATGGCTACACCTTC